The 17 T cell receptor beta chains presented below share a single source sample, sequenced in a study of shared clonotypes between healthy human individuals. TCRdb's copy holds only in-frame clones and misses some; the assay was immunoSEQ multiplex PCR. The table lists 500,000 to 650,000 clones, roughly four fifths of them singletons. The sample consisted of PBMCs. The receptors originated from a woman aged 40 to 50 in good health. Some clones in this sample may be carry-over from other donors' samples.

The rearrangement uses TRBV5-5 and TRBJ1-2, with D unclear. The germline V and J ends were trimmed by 0 bases and 8 bases, with 17 bases remaining between them. CDR3 size: 15 residues. From germline, CDR1 is SGHKS and CDR2 YYEKEE (reference sequence). CDR3 sequence: CASSLERLRNGGYTF. CDR3 DNA sequence: TGTGCCAGCAGCTTGGAAAGGCTTAGGAACGGCGGCTACACCTTC.

The J gene is TRBJ2-2, the V gene TRBV6-5; D tentatively reads TRBD1 or TRBD2 (5 bases each). The ends were cut back, 2 bases at V and 5 bases at J, with 15 bases in the middle. Germline CDR1 and CDR2: MNHEY and SVGAGI. The CDR3 is 16 amino acids. The CDR3 nucleotides read TGTGCCAGCAGTTACACGTCCGGGGCTAGTACCGGGGAGCTGTTTTTT. Encoded protein: CASSYTSGASTGELFF.

This clone was picked up one time. The chain recombines TRBV7-2 with TRBJ1-1; D remains ambiguous. CDR1 and CDR2 from the germline V gene are SGHTA and FQGNSA. There are 14 residues in the CDR3. V was trimmed by 2 bases and J by 8 bases, leaving 15 bases between them. The DNA of the CDR3 is TGTGCCAGCAGCTTATTTGCCGGGGTCAACGAAGCTTTCTTT. Translation: CASSLFAGVNEAFF.

The chain couples TRBV6-6 to TRBJ2-7; tentatively, D is TRBD1 or TRBD2 (5 bases each). CDR3 length equals 12 residues. Germline CDR1 and CDR2: MNHNY and SVGAGI (reference sequence). With 5 bases removed from V and 7 bases from J, the gap between germline ends came to 12 bases. CDR3 nucleotide sequence: TGTGCCAGCAGTGGGGGTCTCCGGGAGCAGTACTTC. Its protein is CASSGGLREQYF.

This clone was seen a handful of times. The chain couples TRBV30 to TRBJ2-1, with TRBD1 matching 7 bases. CDR1 and CDR2 from the germline V gene are GTSNPN and SVGIG (reference sequence). J lost 10 bases, V lost 2 bases, and 8 bases had no gene match. The CDR3 is 13 amino acids. CDR3 loop: CAWSPVGGREQFF. In DNA form, the CDR3 reads TGTGCCTGGAGTCCTGTAGGGGGCCGGGAGCAGTTCTTC.

This rearrangement joins TRBV7-3 to TRBJ2-2; 8 nucleotides align to TRBD2. With 5 bases clipped from V and 0 bases from J, the junction kept 5 bases outside the gene matches. The germline gives CDR1 SGHTA, CDR2 FQGTGA. The CDR3 is 16 amino acids. The CDR3: CASSPQTSANTGELFF. The CDR3 DNA sequence: TGTGCCAGCAGCCCCCAGACTAGCGCGAACACCGGGGAGCTGTTTTTT.

V is TRBV4-2 and J is TRBJ2-3, with TRBD2 identical over 8 bases. The CDR3 extends over 18 amino acids. Germline CDR1 is LGHNA and CDR2 is YNFKEQ. V lost 0 bases to trimming and J lost 0 bases; unmatched junction nucleotides: 8. CDR3 region: CASSQDYFGTRSTDTQYF. CDR3 coding DNA: TGTGCCAGCAGCCAAGACTATTTCGGGACTAGAAGCACAGATACGCAGTATTTT.

The chain combines TRBV9 with TRBJ1-3; 7 bases are a match to TRBD1. The CDR3 has 16 amino acids. CDR1 and CDR2 from the germline V gene are SGDLS and YYNGEE. V gave up 3 bases and J gave up 0 bases; unmatched junction bases: 6. CDR3 sequence reads: CASSGKGQSSGNTIYF. DNA for the CDR3: TGTGCCAGCAGCGGCAAGGGACAGAGCTCTGGAAACACCATATATTTT.

Comment on this clone: This sample also contains other DNA sequences that code for the same CDR3. V usage is TRBV11-2 and J usage is TRBJ2-1; no clear D. V was trimmed by 1 base and J by 0 bases, leaving 7 bases between them. Germline V gene sequence: CDR1 SGHAT, CDR2 FQNNGV. The CDR3 totals 15 residues. In DNA form, the CDR3 reads TGTGCCAGCAGCTTAGTTGGGGACTCCTACAATGAGCAGTTCTTC. Translating gives CASSLVGDSYNEQFF.

V gene TRBV28 combines with J gene TRBJ2-7; D gene ambiguous. CDR1 is MDHEN, CDR2 SYDVKM, per germline. CDR3 length: 15 residues. V lost 5 bases to trimming and J lost 0 bases, with 14 bases between them. The CDR3 coding sequence is TGTGCCAGCAGTCCCCCCCGGGCCTACTCCTACGAGCAGTACTTC. Protein product: CASSPPRAYSYEQYF.

The genes are TRBV27 and TRBJ1-1; TRBD1 agrees at 8 bases. The CDR3 covers 16 residues. Unmatched junction bases numbered 6, after V lost 2 bases and J lost 1 base. The germline V gene encodes CDR1 MNHEY and CDR2 SMNVEV (reference sequence). CDR3 protein: CASSLDYRGSNTEAFF. CDR3 sequence (DNA): TGTGCCAGCAGTTTAGACTACAGGGGGTCGAACACTGAAGCTTTCTTT.

CDR3 in amino acids: CASSPMGTEQYF. The CDR3 bases are TGTGCCAGCTCACCAATGGGAACGGAGCAGTACTTC. This sequence joins TRBV18 and TRBJ2-7; no clear D gene. This CDR3 has 12 amino acids. Germline loops: CDR1 KGHSH, CDR2 LQKENI. The V end lost 2 bases, the J end lost 7 bases, and 9 bases lay between the germline ends.

This rearrangement joins TRBV7-2 to TRBJ2-7; the match to TRBD2 covers 11 bases. Trimming at V came to 4 bases and at J to 1 base, leaving 6 bases not matched to a gene. This CDR3 contains 16 residues. CDR1 SGHTA and CDR2 FQGNSA come from the germline V gene. CDR3 amino acids: CASSWIAGGPSYEQYF. CDR3 nucleotide sequence: TGTGCCAGCAGCTGGATAGCGGGAGGGCCTTCCTACGAGCAGTACTTC.

This chain joins TRBV19 and TRBJ2-3; D not resolved. Trimming removed 7 bases from V and 6 bases from J, with 8 bases in between. The CDR3 contains 11 residues. CDR1 is LNHDA, CDR2 SQIVND, per germline (reference sequence). The CDR3 nucleotides read TGTGCCAGTAATGTCGGGGATACGCAGTATTTT. Translating it yields CASNVGDTQYF.

The V call is TRBV15, the J call TRBJ2-5, with D unresolved. The V end lost 5 bases, the J end lost 5 bases, and 12 bases lay between the germline ends. Germline loops: CDR1 LNHNV, CDR2 YYDKDF (reference sequence). There are 13 residues in the CDR3. As DNA, the CDR3 is TGTGCCACCAGCGTACCCGCTTCGGAGACCCAGTACTTC. Its translation is CATSVPASETQYF.

This chain uses TRBV6-1 with TRBJ1-1, with a possible D match to TRBD1 (5 bases). The CDR3 is 14 residues long. Germline V gene sequence: CDR1 MNHNS, CDR2 SASEGT. Trimming cost V 6 bases and J 1 base, with 12 bases left between them. The CDR3 spells CASSLVGPNTEAFF. The DNA of the CDR3 is TGTGCCAGCAGCCTCGTGGGGCCGAACACTGAAGCTTTCTTT.

This clone appeared once. The chain is built from TRBV7-2 and TRBJ2-5; 11 bases line up with TRBD2. The CDR3 totals 15 residues. CDR1 SGHTA and CDR2 FQGNSA come from the germline V gene. V was pared by 1 base and J by 3 bases, with 1 base of the junction left unmatched. This CDR3 reads CASSLEGLAEETQYF. The DNA for the CDR3 is TGTGCCAGCAGCTTAGAGGGACTAGCGGAAGAGACCCAGTACTTC.